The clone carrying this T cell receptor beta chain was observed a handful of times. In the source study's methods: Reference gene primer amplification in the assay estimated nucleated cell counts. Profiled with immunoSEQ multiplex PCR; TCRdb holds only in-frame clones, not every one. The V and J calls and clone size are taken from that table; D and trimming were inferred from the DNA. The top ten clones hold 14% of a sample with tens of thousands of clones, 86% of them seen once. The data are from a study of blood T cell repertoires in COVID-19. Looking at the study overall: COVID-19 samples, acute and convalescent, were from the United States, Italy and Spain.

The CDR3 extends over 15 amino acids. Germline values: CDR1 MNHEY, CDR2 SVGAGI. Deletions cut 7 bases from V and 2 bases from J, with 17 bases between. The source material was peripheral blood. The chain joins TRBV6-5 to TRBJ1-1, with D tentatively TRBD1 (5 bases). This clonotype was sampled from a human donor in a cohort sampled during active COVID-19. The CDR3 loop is CASTYLGLPNTEAFF. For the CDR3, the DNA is TGTGCCAGCACTTATCTGGGGCTACCAAACACTGAAGCTTTCTTT.